The present T cell receptor beta chain was sequenced within a study of identical twins. The study, taken as a whole, reports: The models systematically underestimated how much out-of-frame TCR alpha was shared in monozygotic twins.

The junction had 5 bases not matched to a gene; V was cut back by 4 bases and J by 4 bases. Germline V gene lookup returns CDR1 SGDLS and CDR2 YYNGEE. The CDR3 is made up of 15 amino acids. Addition of a universal primer site occurred through template switching, and cDNA carried unique molecular identifiers. Each CDR3 protein is one row after TCRdb ran MiXCR on the 5' RACE reads. The sample contains some 300,000 distinct CDR3 sequences, around 12% of which appear only once. This clonotype has only a few counts. What it binds is unknown. These data also formed part of another study, on yellow fever vaccine responses in identical twins. From that study: Reportedly, twins' vaccine T cell responses looked partly convergent and partly personalized.

This chain joins TRBV9 and TRBJ2-2; 9 bases align to TRBD1. The receptor comes from a woman between 18 and 30 years old in good health. Input material: CD8+ T cells sorted from blood. The CDR3 DNA follows: TGTGCCAGCAGCCCAGGGACAGGGCCCACCGGGGAGCTGTTTTTT. Translation gives CASSPGTGPTGELFF.